This T cell receptor (beta chain) originates from a study of cytotoxic CD8 clonotypes in ibrutinib-treated CLL. Some clones are missing from TCRdb's copy, which holds only in-frame ones; the method was immunoSEQ multiplex PCR. The data show roughly 200,000 clones, roughly 73% seen once. The length of the CDR3 is 17 residues. The ends were cut back, 6 bases at V and 1 base at J, with 16 bases in the middle. Germline CDR1 reads MDHEN; CDR2 reads SYDVKM. The chain carries TRBV28 and TRBJ2-6, with a weak D call TRBD1 (6 bases). Sequences were derived from PBMCs, sampled after 12 months of ibrutinib treatment. This TCR was sampled from a human donor with chronic lymphocytic leukemia. The CDR3 DNA reads TGTGCCAGCAGAAAGACAGGTTCGACGTCTGGGGCCAACGTCCTGACTTTC. It codes for CASRKTGSTSGANVLTF.